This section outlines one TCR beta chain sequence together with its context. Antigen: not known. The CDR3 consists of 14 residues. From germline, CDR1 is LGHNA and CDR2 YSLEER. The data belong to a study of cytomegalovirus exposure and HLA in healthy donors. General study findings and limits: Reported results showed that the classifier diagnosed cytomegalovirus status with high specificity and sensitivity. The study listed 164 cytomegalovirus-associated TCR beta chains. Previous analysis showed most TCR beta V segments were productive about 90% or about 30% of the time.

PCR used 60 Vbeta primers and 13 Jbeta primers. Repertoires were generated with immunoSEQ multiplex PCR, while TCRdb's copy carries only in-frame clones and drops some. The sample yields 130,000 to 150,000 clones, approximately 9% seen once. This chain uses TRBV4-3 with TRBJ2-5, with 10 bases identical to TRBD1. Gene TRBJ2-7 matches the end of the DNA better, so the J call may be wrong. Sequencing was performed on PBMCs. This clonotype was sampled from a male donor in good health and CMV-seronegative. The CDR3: CASSRGTGAYEQYF. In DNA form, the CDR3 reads TGCGCCAGCAGCCGGGGGACAGGGGCCTACGAGCAGTACTTC.